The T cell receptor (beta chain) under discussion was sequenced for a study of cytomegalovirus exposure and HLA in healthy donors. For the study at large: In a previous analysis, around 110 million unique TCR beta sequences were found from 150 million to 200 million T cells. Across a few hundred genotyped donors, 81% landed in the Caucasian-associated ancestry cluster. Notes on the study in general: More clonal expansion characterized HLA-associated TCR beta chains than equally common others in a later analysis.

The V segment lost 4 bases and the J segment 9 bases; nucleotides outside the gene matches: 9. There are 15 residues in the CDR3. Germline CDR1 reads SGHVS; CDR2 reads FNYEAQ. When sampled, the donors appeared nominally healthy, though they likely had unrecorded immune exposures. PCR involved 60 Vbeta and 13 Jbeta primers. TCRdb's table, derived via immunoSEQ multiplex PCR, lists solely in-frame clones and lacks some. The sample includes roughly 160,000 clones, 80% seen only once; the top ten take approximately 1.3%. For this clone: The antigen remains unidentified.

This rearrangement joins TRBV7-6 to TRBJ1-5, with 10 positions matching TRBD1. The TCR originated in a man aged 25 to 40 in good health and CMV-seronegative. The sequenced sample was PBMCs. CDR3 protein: CASSSGTGARGPQHF. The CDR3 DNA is TGTGCCAGCAGCTCCGGGACAGGGGCCAGGGGGCCCCAGCATTTT.